One and the same sample provided the 13 T cell receptor beta chains below, sequenced in a study of Tregs in tolerant kidney transplant recipients. The nonmyeloablative bone marrow transplants came from related graft donors, with transient mixed chimerism. The repertoire was sequenced with immunoSEQ multiplex PCR; TCRdb's copy has only in-frame clones and lacks some. The table lists about 15,000 clones. This specimen consisted of CD4+ T cells from blood (PBMCs), obtained 12 months after the transplant. Receptors were obtained from a human patient who received a combined kidney and bone marrow transplant. Some T cells may trace back to the graft donor.

Turning to this clone: Read coverage stops 3 residues before the CDR3 terminus; the germline J gene supplies the remainder. V gene TRBV6-4 combines with J gene TRBJ2-2; 9 bases map to TRBD2. V was pared by 4 bases and J by 3 bases, with 3 bases of the junction left unmatched. Per germline, CDR1 MRHNA and CDR2 SNTAGT. This CDR3 is 15 amino acids long. The chain's CDR3 is CASSGRGGDTGELFF. The part of the CDR3 DNA that was read is TGTGCCAGCAGTGGGCGGGGGGGGGACACCGGGGAG.

CDR3 loop: CASSRDQTAGELFF. Incomplete CDR3 DNA: TGCGCCAGCAGCAGGGATCAGACAGCCGGGGAG. The V gene is TRBV5-1, the J gene TRBJ2-2, with a weak D call TRBD1 (5 bases). The read ends 3 residues shy of where the CDR3 ends; the end is completed using the germline J gene. The V and J ends lost 4 bases and 6 bases respectively, with 13 bases between them. Per germline, CDR1 SGHRS and CDR2 YFSETQ. The CDR3 covers 14 residues.

About this clone: The read is 3 residues too short to cover the CDR3 end, so that end is filled in from the germline J gene. The chain recombines TRBV20-1 with TRBJ2-6, with D possibly being TRBD1 (5 bases). CDR1 and CDR2 from the germline V gene are DFQATT and SNEGSKA (reference sequence). There are 16 residues in the CDR3. Trimming stripped 3 bases from V and 2 bases from J, with 14 bases between. The CDR3 loop is CSAREGRDAGANVLTF. The part of the CDR3 DNA that was read is TGCAGTGCTAGGGAAGGCAGGGATGCTGGGGCCAACGTC.

Notes on this clone: The CDR3 end lies 3 residues beyond the end of the read and is filled in from the germline J gene. The rearrangement joins TRBV2 to TRBJ1-6; no clear D. The V gene's germline CDR1 is SNHLY and CDR2 FYNNEI. The V end was cut by 3 bases, the J end by 3 bases, with 3 bases between. This CDR3 is built from 13 residues. The part of the CDR3 DNA that was read is TGTGCCAGCAGTGACCTCTATAATTCACCC. Amino acid sequence: CASSDLYNSP. The whole CDR3 region reads CASSDLYNSPLHF.

The CDR3 sequence: CAGGTVANLNTIYF. CDR3 bases read: TGTGCCGGGGGGACAGTCGCTAACCTAAACACC. The chain employs TRBV30 and TRBJ1-3, with 7 bases matching TRBD1. The read ends 3 residues shy of where the CDR3 ends; the end is completed using the germline J gene. V lost 8 bases, J lost 6 bases, and 13 bases stayed unmatched. The CDR3 is made up of 14 amino acids. CDR1 is GTSNPN, CDR2 SVGIG, per germline (reference sequence).

CDR3: CASGTEDNSPLHF. The sequenced CDR3 bases are TGTGCCAGCGGGACAGAGGATAATTCACCC. This sequence joins TRBV11-2 and TRBJ1-6; 7 positions match TRBD1. Sequencing ends 3 residues short of the CDR3 end; the germline J gene provides the rest. This CDR3 has 13 residues. Trimming at V came to 8 bases and at J to 5 bases, leaving 3 bases not matched to a gene. CDR1 SGHAT and CDR2 FQNNGV come from the germline V gene.

Concerning this clone itself: The read comes to an end 3 residues before the CDR3 does, leaving the germline J gene to fill in the end. This chain joins TRBV7-3 and TRBJ2-3, with 7 positions matching TRBD2. J was trimmed by 2 bases and V by 5 bases; bases with no gene match: 7. The length of the CDR3 is 15 residues. CDR1 is SGHTA, CDR2 FQGTGA, per germline. The part of the CDR3 DNA that was read is TGTGCCAGCAGCCCCCAGACTAGCTTCACAGATACG. It is translated as CASSPQTSFTDT. The whole CDR3 sequence reads CASSPQTSFTDTQYF.

Regarding this clone: The CDR3 extends 3 residues past the end of the read, so its final part is completed from the germline J gene. The chain recombines TRBV13 with TRBJ2-3; D may be TRBD1 (6 bases). Trimming took 7 bases from V and 6 from J, leaving 11 bases between them. The germline CDR1 and CDR2 sequences are PRHDT and FYEKMQ (reference sequence). The CDR3 spans 12 residues. The CDR3 sequence: CASNTGSDTQYF. Incomplete CDR3 DNA: TGTGCCAGCAACACAGGGTCTGATACG.

Points on this clone: The CDR3 goes on 3 residues after the read ends, and that part is filled in from the germline J gene. This chain uses TRBV11-2 with TRBJ2-5; 11 bases align to TRBD1. The CDR3 has 15 amino acids. With V trimmed by 5 bases and J by 4 bases, 6 bases remained unmatched. The V gene's germline CDR1 is SGHAT and CDR2 FQNNGV. CDR3 loop: CASSLGDRGVETQYF. The part of the CDR3 DNA that was read is TGTGCCAGCAGCCTCGGGGACAGGGGGGTAGAGACC.

A remark on this clone: From the germline J gene comes the end of the CDR3, since the read stops 3 residues before it. This sequence joins TRBV5-5 and TRBJ2-7; the D is unclear. This CDR3 spans 12 amino acids. The V end was cut by 1 base, the J end by 4 bases, with 6 bases between. From germline, CDR1 is SGHKS and CDR2 YYEKEE (reference sequence). The DNA read from the CDR3 is TGTGCCAGCAGCTTGTACCAGTACGAG. Translating gives CASSLYQYE. The full CDR3 protein is CASSLYQYEQYF.

Concerning this clone: Coverage ceases 3 residues before the CDR3 finishes, and the germline J gene fills in the end. The J gene is TRBJ2-7, the V gene TRBV10-3; no definite D call. V was shortened by 4 bases and J by 2 bases, with 9 bases between the two germline ends. Germline V gene sequence: CDR1 ENHRY, CDR2 SYGVKD. CDR3 size: 13 residues. Partial CDR3 DNA: TGTGCCATCAGTGGTCAGGATCCCTACGAG. Translated, it gives CAISGQDPYE. The whole CDR3 protein reads CAISGQDPYEQYF.

As for this clone: The observed sequence ends 3 residues before the CDR3 terminus, with the missing tail filled in from the germline J gene. The chain joins TRBV18 to TRBJ1-1; unclear D gene. Germline CDR1 reads KGHSH; CDR2 reads LQKENI. The CDR3 runs 13 residues. The V end was cut by 5 bases, the J end by 1 base, with 8 bases between. Incomplete CDR3 DNA: TGTGCCAGCTCAATAGCTACGAACACTGAA. It codes for CASSIATNTE. The CDR3 in its entirety is CASSIATNTEAFF.

A remark on this clone: The read ends 3 residues before the CDR3 terminus; that terminus is restored from the germline J gene. This chain connects TRBV19 to TRBJ2-5; a weak D match, TRBD2 (5 bases). Per germline, CDR1 LNHDA and CDR2 SQIVND (reference sequence). The CDR3 spans 13 residues. Trimming took off 4 bases at V and 0 bases at J, with 6 bases between the two ends. The sequenced part of the CDR3 DNA is TGTGCCAGTAGTAAGACTAACCAAGAGACC. Encoded protein: CASSKTNQET. The entire CDR3 protein is CASSKTNQETQYF.